Below, one TCR beta chain is given with its context. Its antigen is still unknown. These data belong to a study of identical twins. Study-wide results and limits: Findings came from cross-sectional statistics, without long-term follow-up of donors.

Looked up from germline, CDR1 is MNHEY and CDR2 is SVGEGT. V shed 6 bases and J 3 bases; nucleotides not matched to a gene: 10. The CDR3 is made up of 16 amino acids. Template switching added a universal primer site; cDNA carried unique molecular identifiers. TCRdb re-called the 5' RACE reads with MiXCR, one entry per CDR3 protein. The data hold around 490,000 distinct CDR3 sequences, with around 22% observed a single time. These data also featured in a second study, about yellow fever vaccine responses in identical twins.

The clonotype was recovered from a woman aged 18 to 35 in good health. The V and J genes are TRBV6-2 or TRBV6-3 and TRBJ2-2, with 7 nucleotides matching TRBD2. Sequenced input: CD4+ T cells sorted from blood. This chain's CDR3 is CASSPGGIPYTGELFF. DNA of the CDR3: TGTGCCAGCAGCCCCGGGGGGATCCCTTACACCGGGGAGCTGTTTTTT.